The 2 T cell receptor beta chains below were found in one sample sequenced in a study of human T cells and chemical hapten exposure. Stated time point: healthy volunteer bleed at 2 weeks. Whole blood, unfractionated, served as the material for total RNA extraction. TCRdb reanalysed the RACE reads using MiXCR and keeps one entry per CDR3 protein. The sample carries roughly 130,000 distinct CDR3 sequences, approximately 8.3% recorded once. Sequencing used whole blood. The receptors derive from a male donor in good health. Some clones in this sample may be carry-over from other donors' samples.

Many counts were recorded for this clonotype. V gene TRBV5-4 combines with J gene TRBJ1-2, with D maybe TRBD1 (6 bases). CDR1 is SGHNT, CDR2 YYREEE, per germline (reference sequence). With 3 bases removed from V and 4 bases from J, the gap between germline ends came to 10 bases. The CDR3 loop spans 13 amino acids. Here the CDR3 reads CASSSDRSYGYTF. The CDR3 DNA reads TGTGCCAGCAGCTCGGACAGATCCTATGGCTACACCTTC. Filled out from reference TRBV5-4 and TRBJ1-2, the complete variable domain reads ETGVTQSPTHLIKTRGQQVTLRCSSQSGHNTVSWYQQALGQGPQFIFQYYREEENGRGNFPPRFSGLQFPNYSSELNVNALELDDSALYLCASSSDRSYGYTFGSGTRLTVV.

Points on this clonotype: This clone may be a read error of a much larger clone one base away. This chain uses TRBV4-1 with TRBJ2-1; D might be TRBD2 (5 bases). The CDR3 covers 16 residues. CDR1 MGHRA and CDR2 YSYEKL come from the germline V gene. The CDR3 is CVSSRHEGVEGNEQFF. In nucleotides, the CDR3 is TGCGTCAGCAGCCGACACGAGGGAGTGGAAGGCAATGAGCAGTTCTTC.